This is a list of T cell receptor beta chains from one sample in a study of regulatory T cells in long-lasting Graves disease. TCRdb reanalysed the multiplex PCR reads using MiXCR and keeps one entry per CDR3 protein. The data hold under 300,000 distinct CDR3 sequences, with 20% to 25% observed a single time. The input for sequencing was peripheral blood mononuclear cells (PBMCs), taken at new diagnosis, from a patient treated with antithyroid drugs. Every receptor here comes from a female donor with Graves disease. The CDR3 runs from the conserved cysteine through the conserved F or W. Fields, in order: J gene, V gene, clone size, D gene, CDR3 DNA, CDR3 protein. A D gene is named only where the DNA matches it firmly. The size entry is marked missing in some rows and otherwise reads once, few, many or a size class.

J: TRBJ1-2
V: TRBV6-1
size: few
D: -
DNA: TGTGCCACTACCAGACAGATTTCTAACTATGGCTACACCTTC
CDR3: CATTRQISNYGYTF

J: TRBJ2-2
V: TRBV2
size: -
D: -
DNA: TGTGCCAGCAGCGCGGGACAGCTCACCGGGGAGCTGTTTTTT
CDR3: CASSAGQLTGELFF

J: TRBJ1-3
V: TRBV10-3
size: many
D: -
DNA: TGTGCCATCAGTGAGGGTGGAAACACCATATATTTT
CDR3: CAISEGGNTIYF

J: TRBJ2-1
V: TRBV4-2
size: many
D: TRBD1
DNA: TGTGCCAGCAGCCCAGGGACAGGGGTAAACAATGAGCAGTTCTTC
CDR3: CASSPGTGVNNEQFF

J: TRBJ2-3
V: TRBV5-6
size: -
D: -
DNA: TGTGCCAGCAGCTTGGAGCCAGGTACGCAGTATTTT
CDR3: CASSLEPGTQYF

J: TRBJ1-1
V: TRBV6-5
size: many
D: TRBD1
DNA: TGTGCCAGCAGTTACACAGGGGGCCGCACTGAAGCTTTCTTT
CDR3: CASSYTGGRTEAFF

J: TRBJ1-1
V: TRBV7-9
size: -
D: -
DNA: TGTGCCAGCAGCTTTTCAGGGACTGAAGCTTTCTTT
CDR3: CASSFSGTEAFF

J: TRBJ1-2
V: TRBV19
size: -
D: -
DNA: TGTGCCAGTAGTATTTCGGCGGAGTATGGCTACACCTTC
CDR3: CASSISAEYGYTF

J: TRBJ2-7
V: TRBV20-1
size: once
D: TRBD2
DNA: TGCAGTGCTAGAGAGAGCGGTCGTGGACTAGCGGGAGCGGAGCAGTACTTC
CDR3: CSARESGRGLAGAEQYF

J: TRBJ2-7
V: TRBV25-1
size: -
D: -
DNA: TGTGCCAGCAGTGAATATTCGTCGGGACCCCAGGGCGAGCAGTACTTC
CDR3: CASSEYSSGPQGEQYF

J: TRBJ2-2
V: TRBV15
size: few
D: -
DNA: TGTGCCACCAGCAGAGATCGGGCTAGAGGCCCTGTCACCGGGGAGCTGTTTTTT
CDR3: CATSRDRARGPVTGELFF

J: TRBJ2-1
V: TRBV3-1
size: many
D: TRBD2
DNA: TGTGCCAGCAGCCAGGGACTAGCCTACAATGAGCAGTTCTTC
CDR3: CASSQGLAYNEQFF

J: TRBJ2-2
V: TRBV19
size: few
D: -
DNA: TGTGCCAGTAGGATGACAGGGAACACCGGGGAGCTGTTTTTT
CDR3: CASRMTGNTGELFF

J: TRBJ2-7
V: TRBV6-2/TRBV6-3
size: many
D: -
DNA: TGTGCCAGCAGTTACTCCTTGGGACCGTCCTACGAGCAGTACTTC
CDR3: CASSYSLGPSYEQYF

J: TRBJ1-5
V: TRBV6-2/TRBV6-3
size: -
D: -
DNA: TGTGCCACCAGGGAGGATATAACCAATCAGCCCCAGCATTTT
CDR3: CATREDITNQPQHF

J: TRBJ1-2
V: TRBV7-2
size: few
D: TRBD1
DNA: TGTGCCAGCAGCTTGACAGGGGCTAACTATGGCTACACCTTC
CDR3: CASSLTGANYGYTF

J: TRBJ2-7
V: TRBV12-3/TRBV12-4
size: -
D: -
DNA: TGTGCCAGCAGTTTACAACAGCGATCCTACGAGCAGTACTTC
CDR3: CASSLQQRSYEQYF

J: TRBJ1-2
V: TRBV6-2/TRBV6-3
size: -
D: TRBD1
DNA: TGTGCCAGCAGTTACTCGGCAGGACAGGGCTATGGCTACACCTTC
CDR3: CASSYSAGQGYGYTF

J: TRBJ1-1
V: TRBV2
size: -
D: TRBD1
DNA: TGTGCCAGAGACAGGGGGCAAACTGAAGCTTTCTTT
CDR3: CARDRGQTEAFF

J: TRBJ1-1
V: TRBV3-1
size: many
D: -
DNA: TGTGCCAGCAGCCAAGATCCGGGCGGGACTGAAGCTTTCTTT
CDR3: CASSQDPGGTEAFF

J: TRBJ1-3
V: TRBV13
size: -
D: -
DNA: TGTGCCAGCAGCGCAGGAGGACACTTCAATCCTGGAAACACCATATATTTT
CDR3: CASSAGGHFNPGNTIYF

J: TRBJ2-1
V: TRBV28
size: many
D: -
DNA: TGTGCCAGCAGTTTCTTTAATGAGCAGTTCTTC
CDR3: CASSFFNEQFF

J: TRBJ2-5
V: TRBV7-9
size: -
D: TRBD1
DNA: TGTGCCAGCAGCTTGGACAGGGGCGGGTTAGAGACCCAGTACTTC
CDR3: CASSLDRGGLETQYF

J: TRBJ2-3
V: TRBV19
size: many
D: TRBD1
DNA: TGTGCCAGTAGACCTCCGGGACAGGGAGGGACAGATACGCAGTATTTT
CDR3: CASRPPGQGGTDTQYF

J: TRBJ2-5
V: TRBV19
size: many
D: -
DNA: TGTGCCAGTAGTATAGATCCAGTGGAGACCCAGTACTTC
CDR3: CASSIDPVETQYF

J: TRBJ1-1
V: TRBV9
size: -
D: TRBD1
DNA: TGTGCCAGCAGCACGACAGGGGCGAACACTGAAGCTTTCTTT
CDR3: CASSTTGANTEAFF

J: TRBJ2-1
V: TRBV11-2
size: -
D: -
DNA: TGTGCCAGCAGCGAACTAGGGAATGAGCAGTTCTTC
CDR3: CASSELGNEQFF

J: TRBJ1-2
V: TRBV7-9
size: -
D: -
DNA: TGTGCCAGCAGCTTAGAGAATGGCTACACCTTC
CDR3: CASSLENGYTF

J: TRBJ1-5
V: TRBV10-2
size: -
D: TRBD1
DNA: TGCGCCAGCACGACAGGGGTAGGTCAGCCCCAGCATTTT
CDR3: CASTTGVGQPQHF

J: TRBJ2-3
V: TRBV20-1
size: many
D: -
DNA: TGCAGTGCTAGAGATGTGGCGGACCCGGGGTTGGATACGCAGTATTTT
CDR3: CSARDVADPGLDTQYF

J: TRBJ1-1
V: TRBV3-1
size: many
D: -
DNA: TGTGCCAGCAGCCTGGGGATTGAAGCTTTCTTT
CDR3: CASSLGIEAFF

J: TRBJ1-1
V: TRBV20-1
size: few
D: -
DNA: TGCAGTGCTAGAGACCCCGCGGGCACTGAAGCTTTCTTT
CDR3: CSARDPAGTEAFF

J: TRBJ2-2
V: TRBV12-3/TRBV12-4
size: many
D: TRBD1
DNA: TGTGCCAGCAGTCGGGACAGCCAGACCGGGGAGCTGTTTTTT
CDR3: CASSRDSQTGELFF

J: TRBJ2-7
V: TRBV18
size: many
D: TRBD2
DNA: TGTGCCAGCTCACCACCGGGAGGGAACTACGAGCAGTACTTC
CDR3: CASSPPGGNYEQYF

J: TRBJ2-7
V: TRBV7-8
size: many
D: -
DNA: TGTGCCAGCAGCGGCCAGGTCAACACCTACGAGCAGTACTTC
CDR3: CASSGQVNTYEQYF